The 27 T cell receptor beta chains below all came from one sample that was sequenced in a study of T cells in women clearing cervical HPV infection. TCRdb's table, derived via immunoSEQ multiplex PCR, lists solely in-frame clones and lacks some. Its listing shows tens of thousands of clones. Sequencing was performed on blood buffy coat. The source is a woman aged 18 to 75 with a cervical HPV16 infection that either progressed to CIN3+ or cleared (not recorded which).

This CDR3 is CASRLQAGASPYEQYF. The sequenced part of the CDR3 DNA is TGTGCCAGCAGACTCCAAGCGGGGGCCTCACCCTACGAG. The V gene is TRBV2, the J gene TRBJ2-7; 8 bases fit TRBD2. The read ends 3 residues shy of where the CDR3 ends; the end is completed using the germline J gene. Trimming at V came to 6 bases and at J to 2 bases, leaving 12 bases not matched to a gene. Germline V CDR1 and CDR2: SNHLY, FYNNEI. CDR3 length: 16 amino acids.

As for this clone: The sequence runs out 3 residues before the end of the CDR3; the remainder is reconstructed from the germline J gene. J is TRBJ1-2 and V is TRBV20-1; D may be TRBD1 (5 bases). In germline, CDR1 is DFQATT, CDR2 SNEGSKA (reference sequence). CDR3 length: 18 amino acids. Here the CDR3 reads CSANRQSSGGGSSYDYTF. Incomplete CDR3 DNA: TGCAGTGCTAATCGACAGTCTAGCGGGGGGGGAAGCTCCTACGAC.

As regards this clone: The junction departs from the called germline gene at one end, perhaps through a read error. The CDR3 extends 3 residues past the end of the read, so its final part is completed from the germline J gene. This chain links TRBV19 with TRBJ2-7; 8 bases agree with TRBD2. The germline gives CDR1 LNHDA, CDR2 SQIVND (reference sequence). This CDR3 has 13 residues. CDR3 DNA, as far as it was read: TGTGCCGGTAGTACGGGGGGGGTGTACGAG. Its translation is CAGSTGGVYE. Given in full, the CDR3 is CAGSTGGVYEQYF.

As for this clone: The read ends 3 residues early relative to the CDR3; the germline J gene fills the gap. The chain has TRBV20-1 and TRBJ2-1; D may be TRBD1 (6 bases). This CDR3 region has 14 residues. Germline CDR1 and CDR2: DFQATT and SNEGSKA (reference sequence). The V gene lost 6 bases and the J gene lost 6 bases, with 18 bases spanning the gap. The covered CDR3 bases are TGCAGTGCGAGGACCAGCCCAGGGGTCAATGAG. Translated: CSARTSPGVNE. The entire CDR3 sequence reads CSARTSPGVNEQFF.

On this clone: The read ends 3 residues shy of where the CDR3 ends; the end is completed using the germline J gene. V usage is TRBV7-8 and J usage is TRBJ1-1; unclear D gene. Trimming left V 1 base short and J 0 bases short, with 9 bases between. The germline CDR1 and CDR2 sequences are SGHVS and FQNEAQ. CDR3 length: 15 residues. Partial CDR3 DNA: TGTGCCAGCAGCTTAGAGTCCCTAATGAACACTGAA. Its protein product is CASSLESLMNTE. The entire CDR3 sequence reads CASSLESLMNTEAFF.

With respect to this clone: The read terminates 3 residues before the CDR3 end, so the remaining end is supplied by the germline J gene. The V and J genes are TRBV12-3 or TRBV12-4 and TRBJ2-3, with D tentatively TRBD2 (5 bases). CDR3 length: 12 residues. V lost 6 bases and J 3 bases, leaving 7 bases between the germline ends. The covered CDR3 bases are TGTGCCAGCAGCCGACTAACAGATACG. Translation: CASSRLTDT. The whole CDR3 region reads CASSRLTDTQYF.

A word on this clone: The read halts 3 residues ahead of the CDR3 end, with the missing end drawn from the germline J gene. The chain combines TRBV11-2 with TRBJ2-7; unclear D gene. This CDR3 is 13 amino acids long. Germline CDR1 and CDR2: SGHAT and FQNNGV. V gave up 3 bases and J gave up 2 bases, with 8 bases separating them. The part of the CDR3 DNA that was read is TGTGCCAGCAGCTTCCATATAGCCTACGAG. Amino acid sequence: CASSFHIAYE. The CDR3 reads in full as CASSFHIAYEQYF.

A remark on this clone: With the read ending 3 residues before the CDR3 end, the germline J gene is used to fill in that end. V gene TRBV19 combines with J gene TRBJ2-1, with a tentative D call TRBD2 (6 bases). The V end lost 8 bases, the J end lost 1 base, and 12 bases lay between the germline ends. The CDR3 is 14 residues long. CDR1 and CDR2 from the germline V gene are LNHDA and SQIVND (reference sequence). Here the CDR3 reads CASSSGGSYNEQFF. The part of the CDR3 DNA that was read is TGTGCCAGTTCGTCCGGGGGATCCTACAATGAG.

This chain's CDR3 is CASSFVERLSTEAFF. The covered CDR3 bases are TGTGCCAGCTCCTTCGTGGAGAGACTGAGCACTGAA. The chain recombines TRBV18 with TRBJ1-1; D uncertain. The CDR3 is cut off 3 residues early in the read; its end comes from the germline J gene. Between the trimmed V and J ends, which lost 6 bases and 4 bases, there was a span of 18 bases. The CDR3 is made up of 15 amino acids. Per germline, CDR1 KGHSH and CDR2 LQKENI.

About this clone: With the read ending 3 residues before the CDR3 end, the germline J gene is used to fill in that end. The V call is TRBV11-2, the J call TRBJ2-7, with unresolved D. The CDR3 contains 14 residues. Trimming removed 1 base from V and 2 bases from J, with 9 bases in between. The germline V gene has CDR1 SGHAT and CDR2 FQNNGV. The part of the CDR3 DNA that was read is TGTGCCAGCAGCTTAGGAAACTCCGCCTACGAG. It codes for CASSLGNSAYE. The entire CDR3 reads CASSLGNSAYEQYF.

Turning to this clone: The read falls 3 residues short of the CDR3 end, and the missing part is taken from the germline J gene. The chain uses TRBV13 and TRBJ1-2; the D is unclear. Germline CDR1 and CDR2: PRHDT and FYEKMQ (reference sequence). The CDR3 consists of 13 residues. The CDR3 loop reads CASSLGRTYDYTF. The sequenced CDR3 bases are TGTGCCAGCAGCTTGGGCAGAACCTACGAC.

In regard to this clone: The read terminates 3 residues before the CDR3 end, so the remaining end is supplied by the germline J gene. This chain links TRBV7-9 with TRBJ1-2; D gene unclear. Germline CDR1 and CDR2: SEHNR and FQNEAQ (reference sequence). This CDR3 has 15 amino acids. The CDR3 reads CASSGGLAPPYDYTF. The CDR3 DNA, read in part, is TGTGCCAGCAGCGGAGGATTAGCTCCCCCCTACGAC.

To note about this clone: The CDR3 goes on 3 residues after the read ends, and that part is filled in from the germline J gene. The V and J genes are TRBV3-1 (or the pseudogene TRBV3-2) and TRBJ1-5; 10 bases agree with TRBD1. Per germline, CDR1 LGHDT and CDR2 YNNKEL (reference sequence). V was clipped by 7 bases and J by 7 bases; unmatched bases: 13. CDR3 size: 16 residues. CDR3 DNA (partial): TGTGCCAGCATTCAGCCGGGACAGGGGCTTGGGCAGCCC. It specifies CASIQPGQGLGQP. The full CDR3 protein reads CASIQPGQGLGQPQHF.

For this clone: The read ends 3 residues shy of where the CDR3 ends; the end is completed using the germline J gene. V is TRBV4-2 and J is TRBJ2-7; tentative D call: TRBD1 (5 bases). CDR1 and CDR2 from the germline V gene are LGHNA and YNFKEQ. The V end lost 1 base, the J end lost 2 bases, and 9 bases lay between the germline ends. This CDR3 is 14 amino acids long. The CDR3 loop is CASSQGQGTYEQYF. CDR3 DNA (partial): TGTGCCAGCAGCCAAGGGCAGGGCACCTACGAG.

As for this clone: The read ends 3 residues early relative to the CDR3; the germline J gene fills the gap. This chain connects TRBV6-1 to TRBJ1-1; a weak D match, TRBD1 (5 bases). The germline V and J ends were trimmed by 4 bases and 0 bases, with 12 bases remaining between them. Germline CDR1 is MNHNS and CDR2 is SASEGT. CDR3 length: 15 amino acids. CDR3 bases read: TGTGCCAGCAGTGCCTTACAGGAGATGAACACTGAA. Translated: CASSALQEMNTE. The whole CDR3 protein is CASSALQEMNTEAFF.

About this clone itself: The CDR3 is cut off 3 residues early in the read; its end comes from the germline J gene. The chain carries TRBV2 and TRBJ1-2; unclear D gene. Trimming removed 6 bases at V and 3 bases at J, with 11 bases between. Germline CDR1 is SNHLY and CDR2 is FYNNEI. The CDR3 totals 13 residues. CDR3 in amino acids: CASRPTVDYGYTF. Partial CDR3 DNA: TGTGCCAGCAGACCCACTGTCGACTATGGC.

Worth noting for this clone: Read data end 3 residues before the CDR3 end; the end is taken from the germline J gene. The chain combines TRBV19 with TRBJ2-1, with TRBD2 matching 10 bases. V was pared by 5 bases and J by 4 bases, with 5 bases of the junction left unmatched. The CDR3 length is 15 residues. Germline assignment: CDR1 LNHDA and CDR2 SQIVND (reference sequence). CDR3 DNA (partial): TGTGCCAGTAGTGTCGGACTAGCGGAATACAATGAG. It is translated as CASSVGLAEYNE. The complete CDR3 sequence is CASSVGLAEYNEQFF.

As regards this clone: The missing CDR3 end, 3 residues past where the read stops, is filled in from the germline J gene. The V gene is TRBV7-9, the J gene TRBJ1-1; D is unclear. The CDR3 is 13 residues long. The germline V gene encodes CDR1 SEHNR and CDR2 FQNEAQ (reference sequence). V lost 5 bases and J 1 base, leaving 8 bases between the germline ends. The CDR3 here is CASSPDSNTEAFF. The part of the CDR3 DNA that was read is TGTGCCAGCAGCCCAGACTCGAACACTGAA.

Details on this clone: The CDR3 end lies 3 residues beyond the end of the read and is filled in from the germline J gene. The chain joins TRBV7-2 to TRBJ2-1; weak D call: TRBD1 (6 bases). V lost 3 bases, J lost 4 bases, and 13 bases lay in between. CDR3 length: 15 residues. The germline gives CDR1 SGHTA, CDR2 FQGNSA. CDR3 DNA, as far as it was read: TGTGCCAGCAGCTTGGGGGCAGGGGAGTACAATGAG. This gives the protein CASSLGAGEYNE. The full CDR3 sequence reads CASSLGAGEYNEQFF.

The sequenced CDR3 bases are TGTGCCTGGAGTGTACAAGTACACTACGAC. Amino acid sequence: CAWSVQVHYD. The CDR3 in its entirety is CAWSVQVHYDYTF. The V call is TRBV30, the J call TRBJ1-2; D gene uncertain. The sequence runs out 3 residues before the end of the CDR3; the remainder is reconstructed from the germline J gene. This CDR3 spans 13 amino acids. Germline V lookup: CDR1 GTSNPN, CDR2 SVGIG (reference sequence).

Concerning this clone itself: The read comes to an end 3 residues before the CDR3 does, leaving the germline J gene to fill in the end. The rearrangement links TRBV18 to TRBJ2-1; tentative D call: TRBD2 (6 bases). The V end was cut by 3 bases, the J end by 0 bases, with 9 bases between. The germline V gene encodes CDR1 KGHSH and CDR2 LQKENI. The CDR3 spans 15 residues. CDR3 bases read: TGTGCCAGCTCACCGGGGGGAGACTCCTACAATGAG. Amino acid sequence: CASSPGGDSYNE. The whole CDR3 reads CASSPGGDSYNEQFF.

The covered CDR3 bases are TGTGCCAGCAGCGTAGCTCAGGGGGTGGGCGGCACAGATACG. It codes for CASSVAQGVGGTDT. The full CDR3 reads CASSVAQGVGGTDTQYF. The rearrangement uses TRBV9 and TRBJ2-3; 7 positions agree with TRBD1. The read finishes 3 residues shy of the CDR3 end, and the germline J gene is used to complete it. Germline CDR1 SGDLS, CDR2 YYNGEE. The CDR3 consists of 17 residues. The ends lost 0 bases at V and 1 base at J; junction bases unmatched: 8.

The sequenced part of the CDR3 DNA is TGCAGTGCTTCCTACTCAACAGAGAGTAATGAAAAA. The encoded protein is CSASYSTESNEK. The complete CDR3 reads CSASYSTESNEKLFF. The V call is TRBV20-1, the J call TRBJ1-4; no definite D call. The observed sequence ends 3 residues before the CDR3 terminus, with the missing tail filled in from the germline J gene. Trimming took 5 bases from V and 4 from J, leaving 17 bases between them. This CDR3 spans 15 amino acids. Germline loops: CDR1 DFQATT, CDR2 SNEGSKA (reference sequence).

The CDR3 bases that were read are TGTGCCAGCAGTTTGGCGGGCGACCCATGGGAGACC. It encodes CASSLAGDPWET. The full CDR3 protein reads CASSLAGDPWETQYF. The chain combines TRBV27 with TRBJ2-5; D might be TRBD2 (5 bases). From the germline J gene comes the end of the CDR3, since the read stops 3 residues before it. Trimming cost V 3 bases and J 5 bases, with 16 bases left between them. The CDR3 totals 15 residues. CDR1 is MNHEY, CDR2 SMNVEV, per germline (reference sequence).

As concerns this clone: The read falls 3 residues short of the CDR3 end, and the missing part is taken from the germline J gene. The rearrangement joins TRBV30 to TRBJ1-1; TRBD1 matches at 7 bases. This CDR3 is 13 amino acids long. The trim removed 2 bases at V and 5 bases at J, leaving 5 bases unmatched. Germline V lookup: CDR1 GTSNPN, CDR2 SVGIG (reference sequence). Here the CDR3 reads CAWSPQTGTEAFF. The CDR3 DNA, read in part, is TGTGCCTGGAGTCCTCAGACAGGGACTGAA.

Regarding this clone: The DNA ends 3 residues before the CDR3 does, and the rest of the CDR3 is filled in from the germline J gene. The rearrangement links TRBV19 to TRBJ2-7; D perhaps matches TRBD1 (6 bases). Germline loops: CDR1 LNHDA, CDR2 SQIVND (reference sequence). The V and J ends lost 5 bases and 6 bases respectively, with 14 bases between them. The CDR3 is 13 residues long. CDR3 region: CASSEGVSGEQYF. The part of the CDR3 DNA that was read is TGTGCCAGTAGTGAGGGGGTGTCAGGCGAG. The whole variable domain, filled in from reference TRBV19 and TRBJ2-7, reads DGGITQSPKYLFRKEGQNVTLSCEQNLNHDAMYWYRQDPGQGLRLIYYSQIVNDFQKGDIAEGYSVSREKKESFPLTVTSAQKNPTAFYLCASSEGVSGEQYFGPGTRLTVT.

Concerning this clone itself: The CDR3 end falls 3 residues outside the read, so it is completed with the germline J gene. The V call is TRBV19, the J call TRBJ2-7, with 8 positions matching TRBD1. The CDR3 extends over 13 amino acids. CDR1 LNHDA and CDR2 SQIVND come from the germline V gene (reference sequence). The J segment lost 1 base and the V segment lost 5 bases, leaving 1 base of the junction unmatched. This chain's CDR3 is CASSYRGSYEQYF. The sequenced CDR3 bases are TGTGCCAGTAGTTACAGGGGGTCCTACGAG.